The 2 T cell receptor beta chains below were found in one sample sequenced in a study of blood T cell repertoires in COVID-19. Clones were read by immunoSEQ multiplex PCR, and TCRdb kept only the in-frame ones, dropping some. The table has approximately 200,000 clones, more than 70% seen once. Sequenced material: peripheral blood. Receptors originate from a woman aged 55-70 years with acute or convalescent COVID-19.

In this sample, this clone turned up once. The CDR3 region has the DNA TGTGCCACCAGCAGAGAGGTGACAGGGGGGAATCAGCCCCAGCATTTT. Its protein product is CATSREVTGGNQPQHF. The chain is built from TRBV15 and TRBJ1-5; 9 nucleotides line up with TRBD1. Trimming at V came to 0 bases and at J to 4 bases, leaving 4 bases not matched to a gene. Germline CDR1 and CDR2: LNHNV and YYDKDF (reference sequence). This CDR3 is built from 16 residues.

The genes are TRBV7-3 and TRBJ2-2, with 8 bases fitting TRBD1. From germline, CDR1 is SGHTA and CDR2 FQGTGA. The CDR3 has 16 amino acids. The J segment lost 6 bases and the V segment lost 1 base, leaving 7 bases of the junction unmatched. The CDR3 is CASSLITGGSPGELFF. The CDR3 DNA sequence: TGTGCCAGCAGCTTAATTACAGGGGGATCGCCCGGGGAGCTGTTTTTT.